In this sample, the clone carrying this T cell receptor (beta chain) turned up once. No antigen is known for it. The sample is drawn from a study of shared clonotypes between healthy human individuals. Study summary: Those who served as donors were a couple of women and three men between the ages of 18 and 49. Study results and caveats: Between a few donors, naive CD4 clonotypes were shared at a level of around 4.8%.

Division of CD4+ cells produced a CD45RA+ naive subset and a CD45RA-negative memory subset. Data came from immunoSEQ multiplex PCR; TCRdb stores just in-frame clones and leaves some out. The sample includes almost 750,000 clones, approximately 77% of them seen just once. Sequenced input: memory CD4+ T cells sorted from blood. The sample's subset: CD45RA-negative fraction. This receptor was identified in a woman aged 25 to 39 in good health.

Here the CDR3 DNA reads TGTGCCAGTGGATTGGTGGTGCTAGCGGGAAATAATGAGCAGTTCTTC. It translates to CASGLVVLAGNNEQFF. The V gene is TRBV5-4, the J gene TRBJ2-1; 9 bases map to TRBD2. The V segment lost 8 bases and the J segment 7 bases; nucleotides outside the gene matches: 16. The CDR3 contains 16 residues. The germline V gene has CDR1 SGHNT and CDR2 YYREEE (reference sequence).